The next 17 T cell receptor beta chains were all read from a single sample in a study of T cell responses to AZD1222 COVID-19 vaccine. Sequencing used immunoSEQ multiplex PCR; TCRdb keeps in-frame clones, though not all of them. The top ten clones hold roughly a fifth of a sample with tens of thousands of clones, about 87% of them seen once. Source: peripheral blood, taken on day 0 of AZD1222 vaccination. The receptors derive from an adult in good health.

The chain employs TRBV27 and TRBJ2-3, with 11 bases that match TRBD2. Per germline, CDR1 MNHEY and CDR2 SMNVEV (reference sequence). The CDR3 spans 14 residues. V trimming: 9 bases; J trimming: 6 bases; junction bases outside the gene matches: 8. The CDR3 spells CASFSGGASDTQYF. CDR3 DNA: TGTGCCAGTTTTAGCGGGGGGGCATCTGATACGCAGTATTTT.

The J gene is TRBJ2-7, the V gene TRBV12-3 or TRBV12-4; TRBD2 might be the D (5 bases). The CDR3 covers 13 residues. The V end was cut by 3 bases, the J end by 0 bases, with 6 bases between. CDR3 nucleotides: TGTGCCAGCAGTTTTACTAGCTCCTACGAGCAGTACTTC. This gives the protein CASSFTSSYEQYF.

The chain carries TRBV5-8 and TRBJ2-7, with D possibly matching TRBD1 (6 bases). Per the germline V gene, CDR1 is SGHTS and CDR2 is YDEGEE. V lost 7 bases to trimming and J lost 0 bases, with 17 bases between them. The CDR3 consists of 15 residues. CDR3 region: CASSREDSGSYEQYF. The DNA for the CDR3 is TGTGCCAGCTCGCGAGAGGACAGTGGCTCCTACGAGCAGTACTTC.

The CDR3 DNA follows: TGTGCCACCAGCAGAGATGTTCCATCAGTGGGCAGTGGAAACACCATATATTTT. As protein: CATSRDVPSVGSGNTIYF. The genes are TRBV15 and TRBJ1-3; D is unclear. Per the germline V gene, CDR1 is LNHNV and CDR2 is YYDKDF (reference sequence). The CDR3 contains 18 residues. Trimming stripped 0 bases from V and 3 bases from J, with 18 bases between.

V and J are TRBV19 and TRBJ1-4, with D maybe TRBD1 (6 bases). This CDR3 is built from 16 residues. Trimming stripped 5 bases from V and 6 bases from J, with 19 bases between. Germline-derived CDR1 and CDR2 are LNHDA and SQIVND (reference sequence). The CDR3: CASSGLGGAVYEKLFF. CDR3 in DNA: TGTGCCAGTAGTGGACTCGGGGGGGCAGTGTATGAAAAACTGTTTTTT.

V is TRBV7-6 and J is TRBJ1-5; D not resolved. V gave up 5 bases and J gave up 0 bases, with 11 bases separating them. Per germline, CDR1 SGHVS and CDR2 FNYEAQ. This CDR3 region has 15 residues. CDR3 coding DNA: TGTGCCAGCAGCCCCGGGCCAATTAGCAATCAGCCCCAGCATTTT. Protein product: CASSPGPISNQPQHF.

The V gene is TRBV2, the J gene TRBJ1-1, with D hard to call. The germline gives CDR1 SNHLY, CDR2 FYNNEI. The CDR3 runs to 12 residues. The V gene lost 11 bases and the J gene lost 1 base, with 11 bases spanning the gap. CDR3 sequence (DNA): TGTGCCCTCCGTTTGGGGAACACTGAAGCTTTCTTT. Translation gives CALRLGNTEAFF.

The chain carries TRBV10-3 and TRBJ2-7; 9 bases match TRBD2. From germline, CDR1 is ENHRY and CDR2 SYGVKD. This CDR3 has 15 residues. V lost 6 bases and J lost 3; bases outside the gene matches: 9. CDR3 sequence reads: CAISRLADRSYEQYF. CDR3 sequence (DNA): TGTGCCATCAGCAGACTAGCGGATAGAAGCTACGAGCAGTACTTC.

V usage is TRBV3-1 (or the pseudogene TRBV3-2) and J usage is TRBJ2-5; the match to TRBD2 covers 9 bases. The CDR3 contains 16 residues. Germline trimming cut 0 bases from V and 3 bases from J; bases unmatched to any gene: 5. The germline V gene has CDR1 LGHDT and CDR2 YNNKEL (reference sequence). The DNA for the CDR3 is TGTGCCAGCAGCCAAGATCTGGAGCGGGGGGAAGAGACCCAGTACTTC. As protein: CASSQDLERGEETQYF.

The chain uses TRBV28 and TRBJ2-5; 9 nucleotides line up with TRBD2. CDR1 MDHEN and CDR2 SYDVKM come from the germline V gene. V shed 5 bases, J shed 1 base, and the junction held 11 bases outside the gene matches. The CDR3 is made up of 17 amino acids. This chain's CDR3 is CASSPEGGLALQETQYF. The CDR3 bases are TGTGCCAGCAGTCCCGAGGGGGGACTAGCACTCCAAGAGACCCAGTACTTC. The whole variable domain, filled in from reference TRBV28 and TRBJ2-5, reads DVKVTQSSRYLVKRTGEKVFLECVQDMDHENMFWYRQDPGLGLRLIYFSYDVKMKEKGDIPEGYSVSREKKERFSLILESASTNQTSMYLCASSPEGGLALQETQYFGPGTRLLVL.

The chain uses TRBV28 and TRBJ1-1, with D possibly matching TRBD1 (6 bases). This CDR3 has 15 amino acids. V lost 5 bases and J 1 base, leaving 14 bases between the germline ends. The germline V gene has CDR1 MDHEN and CDR2 SYDVKM. This CDR3 is CASSKYRAGNTEAFF. The CDR3 nucleotides are TGTGCCAGCAGTAAATACAGGGCCGGGAACACTGAAGCTTTCTTT.

The gene calls are TRBV9 and TRBJ2-5; D perhaps matches TRBD2 (7 bases). Looked up from germline, CDR1 is SGDLS and CDR2 is YYNGEE. This CDR3 comprises 19 residues. V lost 0 bases, J lost 3 bases, and 24 bases lay in between. CDR3 nucleotides: TGTGCCAGCAGCGTAGATTTTTCTCCCGCGGGGGCGGACGAAGAGACCCAGTACTTC. As protein: CASSVDFSPAGADEETQYF.

The chain combines TRBV20-1 with TRBJ2-7; 7 bases are shared with TRBD1. Germline CDR1 DFQATT, CDR2 SNEGSKA (reference sequence). Losses at the gene ends were 3 bases for V and 6 bases for J; bases not matched to a gene: 11. This CDR3 is 14 amino acids long. Here the CDR3 DNA reads TGCAGTGCTAGTCGTGACAGGGTCGTGGCCGAGCAGTACTTC. Translating gives CSASRDRVVAEQYF.

The chain uses TRBV9 and TRBJ1-2, with D possibly matching TRBD1 (5 bases). The CDR3 contains 15 residues. V was cut by 2 bases and J by 0 bases, with 11 bases left in between. CDR1 and CDR2 from the germline V gene are SGDLS and YYNGEE. The CDR3 DNA sequence: TGTGCCAGCAGCGTGACCGGGACCACTAACTATGGCTACACCTTC. Encoded protein: CASSVTGTTNYGYTF.

The V call is TRBV5-5, the J call TRBJ2-3, with 16 bases aligning to TRBD2. The CDR3 extends over 16 amino acids. From germline, CDR1 is SGHKS and CDR2 YYEKEE (reference sequence). The V segment lost 3 bases and the J segment 7 bases; nucleotides outside the gene matches: 5. The CDR3 DNA sequence: TGTGCCAGCAGCTGGGGACTAGCGGGAGGGCCGAATACGCAGTATTTT. Amino acid sequence: CASSWGLAGGPNTQYF. The complete variable domain, with remaining parts taken from reference TRBV5-5 and TRBJ2-3, reads DAGVTQSPTHLIKTRGQQVTLRCSPISGHKSVSWYQQVLGQGPQFIFQYYEKEERGRGNFPDRFSARQFPNYSSELNVNALLLGDSALYLCASSWGLAGGPNTQYFGPGTRLTVL.

This clone was observed once. CDR3 loop: CASSQTGGEKLFF. CDR3 in DNA: TGCGCCAGCAGCCAGACGGGAGGGGAAAAACTGTTTTTT. The chain couples TRBV4-1 to TRBJ1-4; D remains ambiguous. In germline, CDR1 is MGHRA, CDR2 YSYEKL. V lost 3 bases and J lost 8, with 10 bases in between. This CDR3 has 13 amino acids.

The V call is TRBV5-4, the J call TRBJ1-5; 8 nucleotides align to TRBD1. The CDR3 sequence is 14 residues long. The germline gives CDR1 SGHNT, CDR2 YYREEE (reference sequence). Losses at the gene ends were 4 bases for V and 7 bases for J; bases not matched to a gene: 7. CDR3 coding DNA: TGTGCCAGCAGCCAACAGGGGGATCTACAGCCCCAGCATTTT. It specifies CASSQQGDLQPQHF.